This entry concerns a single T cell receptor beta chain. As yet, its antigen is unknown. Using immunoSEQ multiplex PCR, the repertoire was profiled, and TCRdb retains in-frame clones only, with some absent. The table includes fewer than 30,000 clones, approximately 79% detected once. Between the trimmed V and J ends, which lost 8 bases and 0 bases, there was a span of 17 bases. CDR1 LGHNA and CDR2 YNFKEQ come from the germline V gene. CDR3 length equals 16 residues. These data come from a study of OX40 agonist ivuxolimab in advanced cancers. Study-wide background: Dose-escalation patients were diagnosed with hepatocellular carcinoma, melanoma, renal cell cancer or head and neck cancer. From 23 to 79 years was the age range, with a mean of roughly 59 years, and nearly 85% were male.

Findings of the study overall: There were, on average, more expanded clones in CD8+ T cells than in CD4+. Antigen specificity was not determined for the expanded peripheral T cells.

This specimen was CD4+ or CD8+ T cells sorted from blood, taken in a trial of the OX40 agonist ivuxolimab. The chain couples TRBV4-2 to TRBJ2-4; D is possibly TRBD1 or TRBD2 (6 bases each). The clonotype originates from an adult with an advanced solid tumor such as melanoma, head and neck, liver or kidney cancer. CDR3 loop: CASSAAGGPAKNIQYF. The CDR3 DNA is TGTGCCAGCTCCGCGGCCGGGGGCCCAGCCAAAAACATTCAGTACTTC.